Presented here are 20 T cell receptor beta chains from one specimen sequenced in a study of blood T cell repertoires in COVID-19. TCRdb keeps only in-frame clones here, not all; method: immunoSEQ multiplex PCR. The repertoire consists of about 180,000 clones, with under 85% occurring once and the leading ten covering over 7.5%. The sequenced sample consisted of peripheral blood. The receptors derive from a woman aged 80 or older with acute or convalescent COVID-19.

The chain links TRBV10-3 to TRBJ2-2, with 10 bases that match TRBD2. Germline loops: CDR1 ENHRY, CDR2 SYGVKD. The CDR3 is made up of 14 amino acids. V shed 6 bases, J shed 4 bases, and the junction held 2 bases outside the gene matches. The CDR3 DNA reads TGTGCCATCAGGTCTAGCGGGGGCACCGGGGAGCTGTTTTTT. Its protein product is CAIRSSGGTGELFF.

The chain joins TRBV6-1 to TRBJ1-1, with 7 bases lining up with TRBD1. The V segment lost 11 bases and the J segment 5 bases; nucleotides outside the gene matches: 11. Germline CDR1 reads MNHNS; CDR2 reads SASEGT. The CDR3 runs to 13 residues. The CDR3 bases are TGTGCCGTCCACCGGCAGGGGGTGACTGAAGCTTTCTTT. This gives the protein CAVHRQGVTEAFF.

The chain has TRBV14 and TRBJ1-3, with 10 bases lining up with TRBD1. V dropped 5 bases and J dropped 2; count of bases not matched to a gene: 0. CDR1 and CDR2 from the germline V gene are SGHDN and FVKESK. This CDR3 has 14 residues. The CDR3 DNA follows: TGTGCCAGCAGCGGACAGGGGGCTGGAAACACCATATATTTT. It is translated as CASSGQGAGNTIYF.

The chain is built from TRBV5-1 and TRBJ1-1; 9 bases match TRBD1. Trimming took 4 bases from V and 3 from J; bases not matched to a gene: 7. The CDR3 length is 15 residues. Germline V gene sequence: CDR1 SGHRS, CDR2 YFSETQ. The CDR3 region has the DNA TGCGCCAGCAGCCTCGGACAGGGGAAGGACACTGAAGCTTTCTTT. Translation: CASSLGQGKDTEAFF.

V gene TRBV5-6 combines with J gene TRBJ1-6, with D tentatively TRBD1 (5 bases). V lost 4 bases to trimming and J lost 5 bases, with 19 bases between them. This CDR3 has 17 amino acids. CDR1 SGHDT and CDR2 YYEEEE come from the germline V gene. The CDR3, as DNA: TGTGCCAGCAGCCCAGCGGAGGGGCTTGGGAATAATTCACCCCTCCACTTT. This codes for CASSPAEGLGNNSPLHF.

The chain has TRBV2 and TRBJ2-7; 8 bases are a match to TRBD1. Germline lookup yields CDR1 SNHLY and CDR2 FYNNEI. CDR3 size: 15 residues. V shed 11 bases and J 0 bases; nucleotides not matched to a gene: 12. The CDR3 region has the DNA TGTGCCGCCCAAAGCGGACAGGGATTCTCCTACGAGCAGTACTTC. This gives the protein CAAQSGQGFSYEQYF.

The chain couples TRBV7-9 to TRBJ2-1, with D unclear. The CDR3 sequence is 16 residues long. Trimming left V 5 bases short and J 8 bases short, with 22 bases between. Germline assignment: CDR1 SEHNR and CDR2 FQNEAQ (reference sequence). CDR3 loop: CASSPNVRLAGDEQFF. In DNA form, the CDR3 reads TGTGCCAGCAGCCCCAATGTGAGGCTTGCTGGCGATGAGCAGTTCTTC. The full variable domain, with the rest looked up from reference TRBV7-9 and TRBJ2-1, is DTGVSQNPRHKITKRGQNVTFRCDPISEHNRLYWYRQTLGQGPEFLTYFQNEAQLEKSRLLSDRFSAERPKGSFSTLEIQRTEQGDSAMYLCASSPNVRLAGDEQFFGPGTRLTVL.

The genes are TRBV7-7 and TRBJ2-5, with 7 bases aligning to TRBD1. The CDR3 loop spans 14 amino acids. V lost 5 bases and J lost 4; bases outside the gene matches: 7. Germline loops: CDR1 SSHAT, CDR2 FNYEAQ (reference sequence). The CDR3 nucleotides are TGTGCCAGCAGCCCTACAGGGGAGCGAGAGACCCAGTACTTC. Encoded protein: CASSPTGERETQYF. The entire variable domain, with the rest obtained from reference TRBV7-7 and TRBJ2-5, is as follows: GAGVSQSPRYKVTKRGQDVTLRCDPISSHATLYWYQQALGQGPEFLTYFNYEAQPDKSGLPSDRFSAERPEGSISTLTIQRTEQRDSAMYRCASSPTGERETQYFGPGTRLLVL.

V gene TRBV27 combines with J gene TRBJ1-1; D remains unclear. Germline CDR1 and CDR2: MNHEY and SMNVEV (reference sequence). Trimming took off 3 bases at V and 7 bases at J, with 12 bases between the two ends. The CDR3 covers 13 residues. For the CDR3, the DNA is TGTGCCAGCAGTTTTCGGTTTAACGGTGAAGCTTTCTTT. Protein sequence: CASSFRFNGEAFF.

The chain is built from TRBV6-2 or TRBV6-3 and TRBJ2-1, with D uncertain. Deletions cut 2 bases from V and 6 bases from J, with 8 bases between. CDR1 is MNHEY, CDR2 SVGEGT, per germline. The CDR3 contains 13 residues. CDR3 nucleotide sequence: TGTGCCAGCAGTTACCGGGTGGGCAATGAGCAGTTCTTC. Translated: CASSYRVGNEQFF.

The chain is built from TRBV5-4 and TRBJ2-2; no firm D call. V was pared by 0 bases and J by 2 bases, with 5 bases between. Germline CDR1 is SGHNT and CDR2 is YYREEE (reference sequence). The CDR3 loop spans 14 amino acids. Written as DNA, the CDR3 is TGTGCCAGCAGCTTGGCCGGTAACACCGGGGAGCTGTTTTTT. Translated: CASSLAGNTGELFF.

This sequence joins TRBV9 and TRBJ2-3; TRBD2 aligns across 11 bases. Germline trimming cut 2 bases from V and 2 bases from J; bases unmatched to any gene: 10. Germline values: CDR1 SGDLS, CDR2 YYNGEE. The CDR3 has 18 amino acids. CDR3 bases: TGTGCCAGCAGCGTTAGCGGGAGGGCCCCTTCTACCACAGATACGCAGTATTTT. Amino acid sequence: CASSVSGRAPSTTDTQYF.

The chain carries TRBV27 and TRBJ1-2, with 9 positions matching TRBD1. Losses at the gene ends were 3 bases for V and 8 bases for J; bases not matched to a gene: 10. The CDR3 runs 15 residues. The germline V gene has CDR1 MNHEY and CDR2 SMNVEV (reference sequence). The CDR3 DNA follows: TGTGCCAGCAGTTTCAGCGGGACAGGGTTACAGGGCTACACCTTC. Its protein product is CASSFSGTGLQGYTF.

The genes are TRBV9 and TRBJ2-2; D is unresolved. Trimming removed 4 bases from V and 8 bases from J, with 6 bases in between. CDR1 SGDLS and CDR2 YYNGEE come from the germline V gene. This CDR3 is 11 amino acids long. The CDR3 protein is CASSSRGELFF. In DNA, the CDR3 is TGTGCCAGCAGCTCCCGTGGGGAGCTGTTTTTT.

This clone was observed a handful of times. V usage is TRBV18 and J usage is TRBJ1-1; tentative D call: TRBD1 (6 bases). The CDR3 has 14 residues. CDR1 KGHSH and CDR2 LQKENI come from the germline V gene. The V end lost 1 base, the J end lost 5 bases, and 11 bases lay between the germline ends. The CDR3 loop is CASSPRDTRTEAFF. The CDR3 coding sequence is TGTGCCAGCTCACCACGGGACACCCGGACTGAAGCTTTCTTT.

The chain has TRBV25-1 and TRBJ1-2; no clear D. Trimming left V 3 bases short and J 8 bases short, with 7 bases between. This CDR3 contains 11 residues. From germline, CDR1 is MGHDK and CDR2 SYGVNS. In DNA form, the CDR3 reads TGTGCCAGCAGTGAGTGGGCAGGCTACACCTTC. Translated: CASSEWAGYTF.

This clone was counted once. The gene calls are TRBV19 and TRBJ1-2; possibly TRBD1 for D (5 bases). The CDR3 consists of 14 residues. Germline CDR1 LNHDA, CDR2 SQIVND (reference sequence). V lost 5 bases, J lost 2 bases, and 12 bases lay in between. The CDR3 loop is CASSPRQLNYGYTF. CDR3 DNA sequence: TGTGCCAGTAGTCCACGACAGCTGAACTATGGCTACACCTTC.

V usage is TRBV19 and J usage is TRBJ2-3, with TRBD1 matching 7 bases. The CDR3 extends over 17 amino acids. The germline V gene encodes CDR1 LNHDA and CDR2 SQIVND (reference sequence). The ends lost 6 bases at V and 0 bases at J; junction bases unmatched: 12. CDR3 protein: CASRKGQSIASTDTQYF. CDR3 DNA sequence: TGTGCCAGTAGAAAGGGACAGTCGATTGCTAGCACAGATACGCAGTATTTT.

The chain has TRBV5-1 and TRBJ2-1; 7 positions match TRBD2. The CDR3 loop spans 15 amino acids. Germline V gene data show CDR1 as SGHRS and CDR2 as YFSETQ. J gave up 3 bases and V 3 bases, and 6 bases lay outside the gene matches. CDR3: CASSSGRAIYNEQFF. The CDR3 DNA sequence: TGCGCCAGCAGCTCGGGGAGGGCTATCTACAATGAGCAGTTCTTC.

V is TRBV9 and J is TRBJ2-3; D ambiguous. Trimming pared 4 bases from V and 0 bases from J, leaving 12 bases between. The CDR3 spans 15 residues. CDR1 and CDR2 (germline): SGDLS, YYNGEE. CDR3 nucleotides: TGTGCCAGCAGCCGAACTACTTCTAGCACAGATACGCAGTATTTT. Residues: CASSRTTSSTDTQYF.